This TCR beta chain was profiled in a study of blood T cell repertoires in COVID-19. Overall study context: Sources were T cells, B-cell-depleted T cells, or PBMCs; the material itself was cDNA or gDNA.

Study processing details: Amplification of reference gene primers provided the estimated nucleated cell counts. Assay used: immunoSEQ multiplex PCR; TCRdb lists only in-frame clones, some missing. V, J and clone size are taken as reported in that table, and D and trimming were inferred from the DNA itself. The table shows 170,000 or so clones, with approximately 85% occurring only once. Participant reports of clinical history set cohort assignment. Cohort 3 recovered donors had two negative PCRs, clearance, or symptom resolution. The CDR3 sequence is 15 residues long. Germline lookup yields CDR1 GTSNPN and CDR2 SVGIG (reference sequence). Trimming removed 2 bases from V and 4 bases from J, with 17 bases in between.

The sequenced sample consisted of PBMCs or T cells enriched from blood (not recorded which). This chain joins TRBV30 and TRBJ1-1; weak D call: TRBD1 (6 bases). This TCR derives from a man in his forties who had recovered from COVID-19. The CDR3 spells CAWSPNRDIGTEAFF. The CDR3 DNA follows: TGTGCCTGGAGTCCAAACCGGGACATCGGCACTGAAGCTTTCTTT.